Shown below are 23 T cell receptor beta chains from a single sample sequenced in a study of tumour-infiltrating T cells in Burkitt lymphoma. Sequencing used immunoSEQ multiplex PCR; TCRdb keeps in-frame clones, though not all of them. The top ten clones hold approximately 1.3% of a sample with about 1,300 clones, roughly 99% of them seen once. The sample consisted of tumor tissue. The receptors originated from a human donor with Burkitt lymphoma.

This rearrangement joins TRBV5-1 to TRBJ1-4; D is unclear. Trimming pared 3 bases from V and 0 bases from J, leaving 9 bases between. The CDR3 runs to 15 residues. CDR1 and CDR2 from the germline V gene are SGHRS and YFSETQ. The CDR3 loop reads CASSSGSPTNEKLFF. CDR3 DNA sequence: TGCGCCAGCAGCTCCGGGAGCCCAACTAATGAAAAACTGTTTTTT.

The chain combines TRBV6-1 with TRBJ1-5; possible D gene TRBD1, 5 bases. The CDR3 has 15 residues. The germline gives CDR1 MNHNS, CDR2 SASEGT. V was trimmed by 4 bases and J by 0 bases, leaving 10 bases between them. The CDR3 nucleotides are TGTGCCAGCAGTGTAGGAGGGACTAGCAATCAGCCCCAGCATTTT. It encodes CASSVGGTSNQPQHF.

The chain recombines TRBV6-5 with TRBJ2-2, with unresolved D. The CDR3 loop spans 14 amino acids. Germline CDR1 and CDR2: MNHEY and SVGAGI. V lost 7 bases and J lost 5, with 14 bases in between. This chain's CDR3 is CASMAPVGTGELFF. The CDR3, as DNA: TGTGCCAGCATGGCCCCTGTTGGGACCGGGGAGCTGTTTTTT.

The V and J genes are TRBV2 and TRBJ2-7; D is perhaps TRBD1 (6 bases). CDR3 length equals 14 residues. V was shortened by 7 bases and J by 2 bases, with 15 bases between the two germline ends. Germline CDR1 SNHLY, CDR2 FYNNEI. Written as DNA, the CDR3 is TGTGCCAGCACTTCCGGAACAGGGACCTACGAGCAGTACTTC. Its translation: CASTSGTGTYEQYF.

The rearrangement links TRBV28 to TRBJ1-4; 7 bases align to TRBD1. The CDR3 is 15 amino acids. Germline CDR1 reads MDHEN; CDR2 reads SYDVKM. V lost 5 bases to trimming and J lost 4 bases; unmatched junction nucleotides: 7. The CDR3 nucleotides read TGTGCCAGCAGTACCTGGGACAGAAGTAATGAAAAACTGTTTTTT. Translated, it gives CASSTWDRSNEKLFF.

The V call is TRBV7-2, the J call TRBJ2-3; perhaps TRBD2 as D (5 bases). The CDR3 runs to 16 residues. V was clipped by 5 bases and J by 1 base, with 16 bases between them. Germline V lookup: CDR1 SGHTA, CDR2 FQGNSA. This CDR3 is CASSAREQGGTDTQYF. The CDR3 nucleotides read TGTGCCAGCAGCGCCCGGGAACAAGGTGGCACAGATACGCAGTATTTT. Together with reference TRBV7-2 and TRBJ2-3, the CDR3 gives the full variable domain: GAGVSQSPSNKVTEKGKDVELRCDPISGHTALYWYRQSLGQGLEFLIYFQGNSAPDKSGLPSDRFSAERTGGSVSTLTIQRTQQEDSAVYLCASSAREQGGTDTQYFGPGTRLTVL.

The chain employs TRBV7-9 and TRBJ1-6, with D possibly TRBD1 on 5 matching bases. With 6 bases removed from V and 9 bases from J, the gap between germline ends came to 15 bases. The CDR3 is 14 amino acids. Germline CDR1 reads SEHNR; CDR2 reads FQNEAQ (reference sequence). The CDR3 spells CASSSGTGLSPLHF. The CDR3 DNA is TGTGCCAGCAGTTCTGGCACAGGCCTTTCACCCCTCCACTTT.

This clone was detected only once. CDR3 DNA sequence: TGCGCCAGCAGCAGAGCCGGGGAGCTGTTTTTT. Protein product: CASSRAGELFF. The gene calls are TRBV4-1 and TRBJ2-2; D remains ambiguous. The CDR3 runs to 11 residues. Trimming shortened V by 5 bases and J by 6 bases, and 4 bases separated the two germline ends. CDR1 is MGHRA, CDR2 YSYEKL, per germline.

This chain uses TRBV2 with TRBJ1-2; D gene unclear. CDR3 size: 13 residues. Germline CDR1 is SNHLY and CDR2 is FYNNEI. Deletions cut 5 bases from V and 8 bases from J, with 15 bases between. The CDR3 is CASSQTSVQGYTF. The CDR3 DNA reads as TGTGCCAGCAGTCAGACATCGGTTCAAGGCTACACCTTC.

The chain carries TRBV6-5 and TRBJ1-4; the match to TRBD1 covers 7 bases. The length of the CDR3 is 14 residues. V was clipped by 5 bases and J by 8 bases; unmatched bases: 8. Germline V gene data show CDR1 as MNHEY and CDR2 as SVGAGI. The DNA for the CDR3 is TGTGCCAGCAGTAATTCCGGGACAGTCGAAAAACTGTTTTTT. Protein: CASSNSGTVEKLFF.

This sequence joins TRBV27 and TRBJ2-1, with TRBD2 identical over 8 bases. V dropped 7 bases and J dropped 8; count of bases not matched to a gene: 7. Germline CDR1 and CDR2: MNHEY and SMNVEV (reference sequence). The CDR3 sequence is 13 residues long. The CDR3 spells CASTPGGAHEQFF. In DNA form, the CDR3 reads TGTGCCAGCACCCCGGGGGGGGCCCATGAGCAGTTCTTC.

The chain employs TRBV18 and TRBJ1-1; D not certain. The ends were cut back, 5 bases at V and 10 bases at J, with 11 bases in the middle. From germline, CDR1 is KGHSH and CDR2 LQKENI. There are 11 residues in the CDR3. This CDR3 is CASSVKGVAFF. CDR3 DNA sequence: TGTGCCAGCTCAGTCAAGGGTGTAGCTTTCTTT.

The CDR3 sequence: CASSEIQGAGYEQYF. Here the CDR3 DNA reads TGCGCCAGCAGCGAAATACAGGGGGCGGGTTACGAGCAGTACTTC. The rearrangement links TRBV10-2 to TRBJ2-7, with TRBD1 identical over 9 bases. Germline loops: CDR1 WSHSY, CDR2 SAAADI. J lost 4 bases, V lost 6 bases, and 10 bases had no gene match. The CDR3 consists of 15 residues.

This rearrangement joins TRBV10-3 to TRBJ2-1; TRBD2 aligns across 9 bases. The germline CDR1 and CDR2 sequences are ENHRY and SYGVKD. The length of the CDR3 is 13 residues. J lost 10 bases, V lost 11 bases, and 12 bases had no gene match. The CDR3 loop reads CAVGGLAGREQFF. The CDR3 DNA follows: TGTGCCGTCGGGGGACTAGCAGGTAGGGAGCAGTTCTTC.

The chain uses TRBV15 and TRBJ1-2; tentatively, D is TRBD1 (6 bases). CDR1 and CDR2 (germline): LNHNV, YYDKDF (reference sequence). This CDR3 contains 14 residues. V lost 0 bases and J lost 7, with 12 bases in between. The CDR3 reads CATSRDVQGGGYTF. The CDR3 nucleotides are TGTGCCACCAGCAGAGATGTACAGGGTGGTGGCTACACCTTC. The variable domain in full, with the rest retrieved from reference TRBV15 and TRBJ1-2, is DAMVIQNPRYQVTQFGKPVTLSCSQTLNHNVMYWYQQKSSQAPKLLFHYYDKDFNNEADTPDNFQSRRPNTSFCFLDIRSPGLGDTAMYLCATSRDVQGGGYTFGSGTRLTVV.

The chain employs TRBV6-1 and TRBJ1-6; 7 nucleotides align to TRBD1. This CDR3 comprises 15 residues. The trim removed 1 base at V and 8 bases at J, leaving 5 bases unmatched. Germline V lookup: CDR1 MNHNS, CDR2 SASEGT. CDR3: CASSEGQGWYSPLHF. CDR3 bases: TGTGCCAGCAGTGAAGGACAGGGATGGTATTCACCCCTCCACTTT.

V is TRBV6-5 and J is TRBJ1-1; D gene uncertain. Germline CDR1 reads MNHEY; CDR2 reads SVGAGI. This CDR3 is built from 13 residues. Trimming took off 2 bases at V and 11 bases at J, with 15 bases between the two ends. Here the CDR3 reads CASSYDGDMRAFF. The CDR3 bases are TGTGCCAGCAGTTACGATGGTGACATGAGGGCTTTCTTT.

V and J are TRBV19 and TRBJ1-5, with unresolved D. CDR3 length: 14 amino acids. Germline loops: CDR1 LNHDA, CDR2 SQIVND (reference sequence). V lost 3 bases, J lost 3 bases, and 9 bases lay in between. The CDR3 protein is CASSMEGTNQPQHF. CDR3 sequence (DNA): TGTGCCAGTAGTATGGAAGGTACCAATCAGCCCCAGCATTTT. The full variable domain, its missing parts supplied by reference TRBV19 and TRBJ1-5, is DGGITQSPKYLFRKEGQNVTLSCEQNLNHDAMYWYRQDPGQGLRLIYYSQIVNDFQKGDIAEGYSVSREKKESFPLTVTSAQKNPTAFYLCASSMEGTNQPQHFGDGTRLSIL.

This chain links TRBV7-6 with TRBJ2-3, with 12 positions matching TRBD2. This CDR3 has 20 amino acids. The J segment lost 6 bases and the V segment lost 2 bases, leaving 18 bases of the junction unmatched. From germline, CDR1 is SGHVS and CDR2 FNYEAQ. The CDR3 region has the DNA TGTGCCAGCAGCTTAAGGTCTAGCGGGAGGGCTGCTGTGGGTCCGGATACGCAGTATTTT. As protein: CASSLRSSGRAAVGPDTQYF.

The chain links TRBV2 to TRBJ2-2; weak D call: TRBD1 (6 bases). This CDR3 has 14 residues. In germline, CDR1 is SNHLY, CDR2 FYNNEI. Trimming shortened V by 9 bases and J by 0 bases, and 11 bases separated the two germline ends. CDR3 bases: TGTGCCAGTTCGTGGACAGCGAACACCGGGGAGCTGTTTTTT. This gives the protein CASSWTANTGELFF.

The V and J genes are TRBV27 and TRBJ1-1; tentatively, D is TRBD1 (6 bases). CDR3 length equals 14 residues. Looked up from germline, CDR1 is MNHEY and CDR2 is SMNVEV (reference sequence). Trimming pared 6 bases from V and 4 bases from J, leaving 15 bases between. In DNA form, the CDR3 reads TGTGCCAGCAGCTCAATGGGACAATTCACTGAAGCTTTCTTT. Protein product: CASSSMGQFTEAFF.

The table lists this clone with a count of one. The genes are TRBV29-1 and TRBJ1-1; D gene unclear. Germline V gives CDR1 SQVTM, CDR2 ANQGSEA. The CDR3 extends over 12 amino acids. V lost 0 bases, J lost 6 bases, and 8 bases lay in between. CDR3 residues: CSVEDTGSEAFF. The CDR3 DNA reads TGCAGCGTTGAAGATACCGGGTCTGAAGCTTTCTTT.

This sequence joins TRBV15 and TRBJ1-6; TRBD1 might be the D (5 bases). The CDR3 covers 16 residues. Trimming stripped 4 bases from V and 8 bases from J, with 18 bases between. Germline loops: CDR1 LNHNV, CDR2 YYDKDF (reference sequence). Here the CDR3 DNA reads TGTGCCACCAGCACGTCGGGGCAGCCGGGGCATTCACCCCTCCACTTT. It yields the protein CATSTSGQPGHSPLHF.